This TCR beta chain appears in the sequencing data of a study of shared clonotypes between healthy human individuals. Whole-study context: Three CD4 naive, three CD4 memory, two CD8 naive and one CD8 memory plate were used per donor.

Whole-study results and caveats: The four-donor shared clonotypes exceeded non-shared clonotypes in generation probability, with non-shared ones scoring lower. Naive subsets generally exceeded memory subsets in estimated richness.

Per the original methods: Filtering differed since immunoSEQ provided only junctions, with no quality scores. Only in-frame clones appear in the TCRdb table, and some are missing; sequencing was by immunoSEQ multiplex PCR. D and trimming were read from the DNA, whereas the V and J calls and clone size are those reported in that table. This sample yields 2,500,000 or so clones, of which just under 95% are seen a single time; 0.37% belongs to the top ten. V lost 3 bases and J lost 6; bases outside the gene matches: 10. The CDR3 extends over 16 amino acids. CDR1 and CDR2 from the germline V gene are SGHTA and FQGTGA. Turning to this clone: What it recognizes is unknown.

The TCR originated in a man between 18 and 29 years old in good health. Some clones in this sample may be carry-over from other donors' samples. V is TRBV7-3 and J is TRBJ2-2; TRBD1 matches 7 bases. The sequenced sample consisted of naive CD4+ T cells from PBMCs. The subset: CD45RA+ positively selected. The CDR3 loop is CASSLFNRGNPGELFF. The CDR3 nucleotides read TGTGCCAGCAGCTTGTTTAACAGGGGCAATCCCGGGGAGCTGTTTTTT.